The clone carrying this TCR beta chain was picked up one time. This sample is part of a study of technical replicates of blood from several donors. The method was immunoSEQ multiplex PCR; TCRdb's version includes in-frame clones alone and lacks a portion of them. The sample shows about 61,000 clones, about 96% of them seen only once. This receptor was identified in a human donor in good health. Input material: T cells isolated from PBMCs.

The CDR3 spells CASSPPGQNYGYTF. The CDR3 DNA follows: TGCGCCAGCAGCCCACCGGGACAGAACTATGGCTACACCTTC. V and J are TRBV4-1 and TRBJ1-2; 7 nucleotides line up with TRBD1. This CDR3 is built from 14 residues. V was pared by 4 bases and J by 2 bases, with 4 bases of the junction left unmatched. CDR1 is MGHRA, CDR2 YSYEKL, per germline.